These 10 T cell receptor beta chains came from one sample sequenced in a study of T cell responses to AZD1222 COVID-19 vaccine. Sequencing was performed with immunoSEQ multiplex PCR; in TCRdb, only in-frame clones are kept and a portion is missing. The data show 150,000 or so clones, 90% seen once. This sample comprised peripheral blood, obtained 28 days after the second AZD1222 dose. Receptors originate from an adult who received the AZD1222 COVID-19 vaccine.

This chain connects TRBV7-2 to TRBJ1-6; D perhaps matches TRBD1 (6 bases). Germline lookup yields CDR1 SGHTA and CDR2 FQGNSA. V lost 1 base, J lost 7 bases, and 14 bases lay in between. The CDR3 length is 16 residues. This CDR3 is CASSLVAGGRNSPLHF. CDR3 nucleotide sequence: TGTGCCAGCAGCTTAGTAGCTGGGGGCCGGAATTCACCCCTCCACTTT.

The genes are TRBV9 and TRBJ1-1; TRBD1 agrees at 8 bases. Trimming removed 4 bases from V and 4 bases from J; junction bases left unmatched: 6. The CDR3 sequence is 14 residues long. Germline V gives CDR1 SGDLS, CDR2 YYNGEE. The CDR3 region has the DNA TGTGCCAGCAGCTCCCAGGGGGCTGGCACTGAAGCTTTCTTT. It encodes CASSSQGAGTEAFF.

The chain combines TRBV9 with TRBJ2-3; 14 bases are a match to TRBD2. The length of the CDR3 is 17 residues. Losses at the gene ends were 2 bases for V and 1 base for J; bases not matched to a gene: 3. Germline V gene data show CDR1 as SGDLS and CDR2 as YYNGEE. CDR3 sequence reads: CASSVGTSGSRTDTQYF. The CDR3 coding sequence is TGTGCCAGCAGCGTCGGGACTAGCGGGAGCCGCACAGATACGCAGTATTTT.

The genes are TRBV6-1 and TRBJ1-3; D uncertain. Germline V gene sequence: CDR1 MNHNS, CDR2 SASEGT. The ends were cut back, 2 bases at V and 0 bases at J, with 8 bases in the middle. The CDR3 sequence is 15 residues long. CDR3 bases: TGTGCCAGCAGTGAACAGTTGGACTCTGGAAACACCATATATTTT. Amino acid sequence: CASSEQLDSGNTIYF.

The V and J genes are TRBV5-4 and TRBJ1-2; D is undetermined. V dropped 1 base and J dropped 7 bases, with 17 bases sitting between them. CDR1 is SGHNT and CDR2 is YYREEE in the germline V gene (reference sequence). The CDR3 is 15 amino acids. The CDR3, as DNA: TGTGCCAGCAGCTTGACATCCCAAAGACCATTTGGCTACACCTTC. As protein: CASSLTSQRPFGYTF.

The chain links TRBV9 to TRBJ1-4; D unclear. There are 14 residues in the CDR3. Germline CDR1 reads SGDLS; CDR2 reads YYNGEE. Trimming shortened V by 0 bases and J by 6 bases, and 9 bases separated the two germline ends. The CDR3 DNA follows: TGTGCCAGCAGCGTAGGGAATGTAGATGAAAAACTGTTTTTT. Its translation is CASSVGNVDEKLFF.

The chain recombines TRBV2 with TRBJ1-5; TRBD1 matches at 7 bases. V was clipped by 8 bases and J by 11 bases; unmatched bases: 27. The CDR3 covers 18 residues. In germline, CDR1 is SNHLY, CDR2 FYNNEI. The CDR3 loop is CASYPNVGQSGAGKTQHF. The DNA of the CDR3 is TGTGCCAGCTACCCAAATGTGGGACAGTCCGGGGCCGGGAAGACCCAGCATTTT.

This rearrangement joins TRBV10-3 to TRBJ2-1; a weak D match, TRBD2 (5 bases). V was shortened by 6 bases and J by 4 bases, with 13 bases between the two germline ends. The CDR3 is 14 amino acids. Germline V lookup: CDR1 ENHRY, CDR2 SYGVKD. CDR3: CAISAKEEYNEQFF. The CDR3 coding sequence is TGTGCCATCAGCGCAAAGGAGGAGTACAATGAGCAGTTCTTC.

This clone is a singleton in its sample. The chain has TRBV11-2 and TRBJ2-3; D is perhaps TRBD2 (6 bases). The CDR3 has 15 amino acids. CDR1 and CDR2 (germline): SGHAT, FQNNGV. Trimming removed 6 bases from V and 6 bases from J, with 19 bases in between. The CDR3: CASSRPGTPSDTQYF. Here the CDR3 DNA reads TGTGCCAGCAGTCGTCCCGGGACTCCGTCGGATACGCAGTATTTT.

This chain joins TRBV7-6 and TRBJ1-6; tentatively, D is TRBD1 (5 bases). V was clipped by 0 bases and J by 3 bases, with 9 bases between them. The CDR3 length is 16 residues. The germline V gene has CDR1 SGHVS and CDR2 FNYEAQ. The CDR3 spells CASSLAGAIYNSPLHF. In DNA, the CDR3 is TGTGCCAGCAGCTTAGCAGGGGCCATCTATAATTCACCCCTCCACTTT.